This T cell receptor (beta chain) came from a study of blood T cell repertoires in COVID-19. On the study more broadly: The study drew acute and convalescent COVID-19 samples from the United States, Italy and Spain. PBMCs, B-cell-depleted T cells, or T cells were the source of the cDNA or gDNA that made up the material.

Here immunoSEQ multiplex PCR was the method, and the copy in TCRdb shows in-frame clones only, minus some. The table has over 95,000 clones, about 89% seen once. The sequenced sample consisted of peripheral blood. The TCR sequence derives from a human donor with acute or convalescent COVID-19. The donor label of this sample is uncertain.

CDR3 nucleotides: TGTGCCAGCAGCCAGGGACAGGTGAACACTGAAGCTTTCTTT. Residues: CASSQGQVNTEAFF. J is TRBJ1-1 and V is TRBV5-4, with TRBD1 identical over 8 bases. In germline, CDR1 is SGHNT, CDR2 YYREEE (reference sequence). J was trimmed by 0 bases and V by 4 bases; bases with no gene match: 2. The CDR3 extends over 14 amino acids.